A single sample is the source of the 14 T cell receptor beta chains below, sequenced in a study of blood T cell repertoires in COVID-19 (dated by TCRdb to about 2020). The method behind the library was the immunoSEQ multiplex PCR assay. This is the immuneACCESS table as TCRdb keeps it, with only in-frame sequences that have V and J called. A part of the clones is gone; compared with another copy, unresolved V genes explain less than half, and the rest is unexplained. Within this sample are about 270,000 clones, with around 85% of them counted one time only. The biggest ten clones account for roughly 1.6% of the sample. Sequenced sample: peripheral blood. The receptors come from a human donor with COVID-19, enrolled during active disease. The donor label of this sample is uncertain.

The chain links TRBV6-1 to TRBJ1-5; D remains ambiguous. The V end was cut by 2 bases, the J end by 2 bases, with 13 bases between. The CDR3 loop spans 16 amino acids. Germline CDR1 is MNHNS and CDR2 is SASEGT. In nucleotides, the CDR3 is TGTGCCAGCAGTGAACGCCGGTCCGCCGGCAATCAGCCCCAGCATTTT. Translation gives CASSERRSAGNQPQHF.

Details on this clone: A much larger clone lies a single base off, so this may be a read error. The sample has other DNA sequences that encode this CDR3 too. This CDR3 reads CASSFGLAGSYEQYF. The CDR3 DNA reads TGTGCCAGCAGCTTCGGACTAGCGGGGTCCTACGAGCAGTACTTC. The chain employs TRBV11-2 and TRBJ2-7; 12 nucleotides agree with TRBD2. V dropped 3 bases and J dropped 1; count of bases not matched to a gene: 1. CDR1 and CDR2 from the germline V gene are SGHAT and FQNNGV. The length of the CDR3 is 15 residues. The complete variable domain, with remaining parts taken from reference TRBV11-2 and TRBJ2-7, reads EAGVAQSPRYKIIEKRQSVAFWCNPISGHATLYWYQQILGQGPKLLIQFQNNGVVDDSQLPKDRFSAERLKGVDSTLKIQPAKLEDSAVYLCASSFGLAGSYEQYFGPGTRLTVT.

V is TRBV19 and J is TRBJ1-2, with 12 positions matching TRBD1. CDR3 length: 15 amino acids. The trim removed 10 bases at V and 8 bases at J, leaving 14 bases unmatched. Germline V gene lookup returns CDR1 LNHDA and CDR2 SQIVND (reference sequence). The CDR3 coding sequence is TGTGCCACCGACGGGACAGGGGGCCCGAGGGAAGGCTACACCTTC. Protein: CATDGTGGPREGYTF. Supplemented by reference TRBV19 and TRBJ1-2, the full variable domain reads DGGITQSPKYLFRKEGQNVTLSCEQNLNHDAMYWYRQDPGQGLRLIYYSQIVNDFQKGDIAEGYSVSREKKESFPLTVTSAQKNPTAFYLCATDGTGGPREGYTFGSGTRLTVV.

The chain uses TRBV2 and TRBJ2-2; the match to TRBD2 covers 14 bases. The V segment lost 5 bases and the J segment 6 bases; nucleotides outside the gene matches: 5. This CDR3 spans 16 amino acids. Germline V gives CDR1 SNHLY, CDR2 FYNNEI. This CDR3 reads CASSPGLAGGPGELFF. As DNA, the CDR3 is TGTGCCAGCAGTCCCGGACTAGCGGGGGGCCCCGGGGAGCTGTTTTTT.

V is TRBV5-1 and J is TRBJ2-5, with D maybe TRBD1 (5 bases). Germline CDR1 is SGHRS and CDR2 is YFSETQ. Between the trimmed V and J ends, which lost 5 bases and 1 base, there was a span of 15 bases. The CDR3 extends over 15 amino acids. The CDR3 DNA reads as TGCGCCAGCAGTCGGCGGCAGGGTCTCCAAGAGACCCAGTACTTC. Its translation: CASSRRQGLQETQYF.

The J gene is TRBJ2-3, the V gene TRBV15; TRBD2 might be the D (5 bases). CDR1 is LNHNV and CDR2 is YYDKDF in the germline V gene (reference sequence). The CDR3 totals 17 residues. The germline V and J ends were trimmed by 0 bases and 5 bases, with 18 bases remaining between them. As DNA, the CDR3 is TGTGCCACCAGCAGAGATCCCGACTCGAGGGCCGGAGATACGCAGTATTTT. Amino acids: CATSRDPDSRAGDTQYF.

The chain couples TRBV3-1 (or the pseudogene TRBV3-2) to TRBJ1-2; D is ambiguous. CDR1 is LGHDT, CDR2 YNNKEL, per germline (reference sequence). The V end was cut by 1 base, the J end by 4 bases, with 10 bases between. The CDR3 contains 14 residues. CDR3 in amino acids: CASSQAEGGYGYTF. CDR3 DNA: TGTGCCAGCAGCCAAGCCGAGGGTGGCTATGGCTACACCTTC.

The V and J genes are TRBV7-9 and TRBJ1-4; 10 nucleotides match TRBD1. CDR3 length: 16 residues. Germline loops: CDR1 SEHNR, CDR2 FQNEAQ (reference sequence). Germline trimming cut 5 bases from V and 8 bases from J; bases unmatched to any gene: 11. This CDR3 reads CASSLLPGQGDEKLFF. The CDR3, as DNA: TGTGCCAGCAGCCTACTCCCCGGACAGGGGGACGAAAAACTGTTTTTT. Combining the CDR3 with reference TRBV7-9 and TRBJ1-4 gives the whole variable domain DTGVSQNPRHKITKRGQNVTFRCDPISEHNRLYWYRQTLGQGPEFLTYFQNEAQLEKSRLLSDRFSAERPKGSFSTLEIQRTEQGDSAMYLCASSLLPGQGDEKLFFGSGTQLSVL.

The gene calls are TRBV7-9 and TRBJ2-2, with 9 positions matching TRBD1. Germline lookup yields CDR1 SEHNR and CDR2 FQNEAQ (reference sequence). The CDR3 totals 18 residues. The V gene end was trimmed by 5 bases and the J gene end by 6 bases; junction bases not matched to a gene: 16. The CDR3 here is CASSPHRGTGQGAGELFF. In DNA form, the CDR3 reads TGTGCCAGCAGCCCCCACCGCGGGACGGGACAGGGCGCCGGGGAGCTGTTTTTT.

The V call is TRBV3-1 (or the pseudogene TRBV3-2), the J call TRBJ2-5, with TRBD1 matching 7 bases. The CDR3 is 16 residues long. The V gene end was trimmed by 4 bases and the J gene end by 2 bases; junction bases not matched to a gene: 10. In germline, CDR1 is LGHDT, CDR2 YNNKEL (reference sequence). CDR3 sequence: CASSPLSGTDQETQYF. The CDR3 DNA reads TGTGCCAGCAGCCCTCTATCCGGGACAGATCAAGAGACCCAGTACTTC.

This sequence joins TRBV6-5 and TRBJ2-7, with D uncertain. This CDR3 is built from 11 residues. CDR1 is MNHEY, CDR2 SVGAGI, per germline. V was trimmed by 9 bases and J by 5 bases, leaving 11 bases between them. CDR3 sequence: CASTTIHEQYF. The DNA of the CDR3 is TGTGCCAGTACCACAATACACGAGCAGTACTTC.

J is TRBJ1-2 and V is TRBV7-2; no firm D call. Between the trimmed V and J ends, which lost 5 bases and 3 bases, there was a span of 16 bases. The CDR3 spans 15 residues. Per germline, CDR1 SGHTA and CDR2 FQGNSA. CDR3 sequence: CASSLDQEVYYGYTF. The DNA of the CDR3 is TGTGCCAGCAGCCTCGACCAGGAGGTTTACTATGGCTACACCTTC.

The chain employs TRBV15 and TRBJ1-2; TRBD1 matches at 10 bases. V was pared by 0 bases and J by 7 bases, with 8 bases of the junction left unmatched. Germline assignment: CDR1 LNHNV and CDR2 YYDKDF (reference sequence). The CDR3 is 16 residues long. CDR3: CATSRDSRQGAAGYTF. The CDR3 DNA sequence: TGTGCCACCAGCAGAGATAGTAGACAGGGGGCAGCTGGCTACACCTTC.

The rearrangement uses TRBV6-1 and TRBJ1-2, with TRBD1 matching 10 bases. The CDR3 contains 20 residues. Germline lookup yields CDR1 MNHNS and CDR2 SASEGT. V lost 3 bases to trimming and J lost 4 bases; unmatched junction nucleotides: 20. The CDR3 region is CASSDFGRGQGPWRAYGYTF. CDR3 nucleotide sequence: TGTGCCAGCAGTGACTTTGGAAGGGGACAGGGGCCCTGGCGGGCCTATGGCTACACCTTC.